This T cell receptor (beta chain) was observed in a study of T cell responses to AZD1222 COVID-19 vaccine. Study-level points and caveats: At baseline, seropositivity was found in only five or six AZD1222 recipients.

The table came from immunoSEQ multiplex PCR; TCRdb's copy has only in-frame clones and leaves some out. The table includes fewer than 200,000 clones, more than 75% detected once. In the case of this clone: Antigen: not known.

The sequencing here drew on peripheral blood, taken 28 days after the second AZD1222 dose. The receptor was isolated from an adult who received the AZD1222 COVID-19 vaccine.

CDR3 in amino acids: CASRGDGGGELFF. The CDR3 DNA reads as TGTGCCAGCAGGGGGGATGGCGGCGGGGAGCTGTTTTTT. This chain joins TRBV2 and TRBJ2-2; possibly TRBD1 or TRBD2 for D (5 bases each). This CDR3 contains 13 residues. The V gene's germline CDR1 is SNHLY and CDR2 FYNNEI. V gave up 6 bases and J gave up 7 bases, with 12 bases separating them.